A selection of T cell receptor beta chains follows, all from one sample in a study of identical twins. TCRdb analysed the 5' RACE reads with MiXCR anew, one entry per CDR3 protein. The sample holds approximately 140,000 distinct CDR3 sequences, around 3.4% seen once. Sequencing was done on a sample of memory T cells sorted from blood. Receptors were obtained from a man younger than 30 in good health. Each CDR3 is given with its conserved first and last residue. The order of the fields is V gene, D gene, J gene, clone size, CDR3 protein, CDR3 DNA. D genes are given only for firm matches. Clone size is stated in some rows and not others, as once, few, many or a class when expanded.

TRBV20-1	TRBD1	TRBJ1-5	many	CSARQGGNQPQHF	TGCAGTGCTAGACAGGGGGGCAATCAGCCCCAGCATTTT
TRBV9	-	TRBJ2-3	many	CASSVTPTDTQYF	TGTGCCAGCAGCGTTACCCCCACAGATACGCAGTATTTT
TRBV6-1	-	TRBJ2-4	many	CASSATRRGGIQYF	TGTGCCAGCAGCGCGACCAGGAGGGGCGGCATTCAGTACTTC
TRBV11-2	-	TRBJ2-1	many	CASRSRPEQGLHEQFF	TGTGCCAGCAGATCACGGCCCGAACAGGGTCTTCATGAGCAGTTCTTC
TRBV5-6	-	TRBJ2-7	few	CASSLWRAYEQYF	TGTGCCAGCAGCTTATGGAGGGCCTACGAGCAGTACTTC
TRBV10-3	-	TRBJ1-1	many	CAISDSGGRRQSVNTEAFF	TGTGCCATCAGTGATTCGGGGGGTAGGCGACAGTCAGTGAACACTGAAGCTTTCTTT
TRBV4-2	TRBD2	TRBJ2-1	many	CASSQAAGVYNEQFF	TGTGCCAGCAGCCAAGCTGCGGGAGTATACAATGAGCAGTTCTTC
TRBV6-2/TRBV6-3	-	TRBJ1-1	many	CASSSPRGENTEAFF	TGTGCCAGCAGTTCTCCGCGGGGTGAAAACACTGAAGCTTTCTTT
TRBV7-8	TRBD1	TRBJ1-1	many	CASRNPGQGDTEAFF	TGTGCCAGCAGAAACCCGGGACAGGGGGACACTGAAGCTTTCTTT
TRBV5-6	TRBD1	TRBJ1-5	many	CASSLQGVLNQPQHF	TGTGCCAGCAGCTTACAGGGGGTTTTAAATCAGCCCCAGCATTTT
TRBV5-1	-	TRBJ2-3	many	CASREETDTQYF	TGCGCCAGCAGAGAGGAGACAGATACGCAGTATTTT
TRBV15	-	TRBJ2-3	many	CATSEQAQDTQYF	TGTGCCACCAGTGAACAGGCCCAGGATACGCAGTATTTT
TRBV11-2	-	TRBJ2-3	many	CASSLDGAGSTDTQYF	TGTGCCAGCAGCTTAGATGGAGCAGGGAGCACAGATACGCAGTATTTT
TRBV18	-	TRBJ1-5	few	CASSSTGGGQPQHF	TGTGCCAGCTCTTCGACAGGAGGGGGTCAGCCCCAGCATTTT
TRBV6-5	-	TRBJ2-7	many	CASSYPRGRADYEQYF	TGTGCCAGCAGTTACCCCCGGGGGCGAGCGGACTACGAGCAGTACTTC
TRBV5-5	TRBD1	TRBJ2-3	many	CASSLGRDRETDTQYF	TGTGCCAGCAGCTTGGGACGGGACAGGGAAACAGATACGCAGTATTTT
TRBV7-2	-	TRBJ2-1	many	CASSPSSYNEQFF	TGTGCCAGCAGCCCATCTTCCTACAATGAGCAGTTCTTC
TRBV18	-	TRBJ2-3	many	CASSRAIENTQYF	TGTGCCAGCTCACGCGCAATCGAGAATACGCAGTATTTT
TRBV7-6	-	TRBJ2-3	many	CASSPRVQDTQYF	TGTGCCAGCAGCCCCCGGGTCCAAGATACGCAGTATTTT
TRBV20-1	TRBD2	TRBJ2-5	-	CSARDISGRGDLVGTQYF	TGCAGTGCTAGAGATATTAGCGGGAGGGGGGATTTGGTCGGGACCCAGTACTTC
TRBV20-1	-	TRBJ1-5	many	CSARQGVNQPQHF	TGCAGTGCTAGACAGGGTGTGAATCAGCCCCAGCATTTT
TRBV9	-	TRBJ2-7	many	CASSVDGRWYEQYF	TGTGCCAGCAGCGTAGACGGCCGTTGGTACGAGCAGTACTTC